This T cell receptor beta chain was captured by sequencing in a study of T-cell reconstitution after alpha-beta-depleted transplantation in children. The TCRbeta library was prepared with unique molecular identifiers. TCRdb re-derived calls from the PCR reads in MiXCR, one entry per CDR3 protein. The sample consists of about 500,000 distinct CDR3 sequences, approximately 29% of them appearing once. This clonotype has more than one count but fewer than ten. CDR1 and CDR2 (germline): SQVTM, ANQGSEA. V was cut by 5 bases and J by 0 bases, with 5 bases left in between. The CDR3 is made up of 12 amino acids.

The sequence came from a human donor who donated a stem cell graft to a child with aplastic anemia. The sequenced sample was PBMCs from the stem cell graft donor, obtained from the stem cell graft. This chain uses TRBV29-1 with TRBJ1-3; no clear D gene. For the CDR3, the DNA is TGCAGCGTTTCGCTCTCTGGAAACACCATATATTTT. Translated: CSVSLSGNTIYF.